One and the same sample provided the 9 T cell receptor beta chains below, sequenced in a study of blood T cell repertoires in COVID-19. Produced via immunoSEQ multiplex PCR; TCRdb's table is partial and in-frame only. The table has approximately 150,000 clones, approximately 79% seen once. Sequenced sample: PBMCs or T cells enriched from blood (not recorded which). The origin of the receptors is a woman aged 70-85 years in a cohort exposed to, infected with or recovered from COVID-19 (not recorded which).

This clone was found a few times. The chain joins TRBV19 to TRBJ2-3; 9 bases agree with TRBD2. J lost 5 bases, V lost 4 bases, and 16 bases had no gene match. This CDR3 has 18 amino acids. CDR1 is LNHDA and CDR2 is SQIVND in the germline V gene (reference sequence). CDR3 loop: CASSTPVSSGTVGDTQYF. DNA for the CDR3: TGTGCCAGTAGTACCCCGGTATCTAGCGGGACCGTAGGAGATACGCAGTATTTT. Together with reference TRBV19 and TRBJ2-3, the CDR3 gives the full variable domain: DGGITQSPKYLFRKEGQNVTLSCEQNLNHDAMYWYRQDPGQGLRLIYYSQIVNDFQKGDIAEGYSVSREKKESFPLTVTSAQKNPTAFYLCASSTPVSSGTVGDTQYFGPGTRLTVL.

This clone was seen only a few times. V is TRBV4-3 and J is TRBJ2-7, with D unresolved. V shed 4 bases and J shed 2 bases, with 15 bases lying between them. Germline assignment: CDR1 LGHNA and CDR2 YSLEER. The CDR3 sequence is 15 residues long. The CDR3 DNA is TGCGCCAGCAGCCCCCTATTAACTTCTCCCTACGAGCAGTACTTC. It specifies CASSPLLTSPYEQYF.

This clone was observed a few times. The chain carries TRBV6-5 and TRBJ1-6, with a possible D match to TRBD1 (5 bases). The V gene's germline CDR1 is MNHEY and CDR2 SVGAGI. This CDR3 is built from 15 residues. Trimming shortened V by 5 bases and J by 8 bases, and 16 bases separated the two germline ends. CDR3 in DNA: TGTGCCAGCAGTCCCTTAAGCCCGGGGGATTCACCCCTCCACTTT. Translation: CASSPLSPGDSPLHF.

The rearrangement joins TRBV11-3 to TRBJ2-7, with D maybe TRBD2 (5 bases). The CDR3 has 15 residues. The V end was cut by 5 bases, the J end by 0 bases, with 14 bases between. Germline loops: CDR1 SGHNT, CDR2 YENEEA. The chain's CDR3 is CASSRTGVYSYEQYF. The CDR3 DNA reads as TGTGCCAGCAGCCGTACCGGGGTTTACTCCTACGAGCAGTACTTC.

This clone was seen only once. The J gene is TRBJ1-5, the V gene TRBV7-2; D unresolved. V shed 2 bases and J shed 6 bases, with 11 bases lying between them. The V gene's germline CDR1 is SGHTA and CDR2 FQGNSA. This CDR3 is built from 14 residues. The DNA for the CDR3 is TGTGCCAGCAGCTTATTGTTCGGCGGTCAGCCCCAGCATTTT. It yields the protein CASSLLFGGQPQHF.

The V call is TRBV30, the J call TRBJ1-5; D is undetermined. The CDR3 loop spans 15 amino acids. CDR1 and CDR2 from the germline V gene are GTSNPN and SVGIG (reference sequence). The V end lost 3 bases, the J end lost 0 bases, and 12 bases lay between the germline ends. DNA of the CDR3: TGTGCCTGGAGCTTACGGGGTTTTAGCAATCAGCCCCAGCATTTT. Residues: CAWSLRGFSNQPQHF.

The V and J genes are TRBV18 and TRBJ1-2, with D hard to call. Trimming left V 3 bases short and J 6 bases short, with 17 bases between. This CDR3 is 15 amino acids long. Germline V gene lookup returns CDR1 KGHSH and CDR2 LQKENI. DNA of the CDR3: TGTGCCAGCTCACCGGAGGACGGTCCCAAGGATGGCTACACCTTC. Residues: CASSPEDGPKDGYTF.

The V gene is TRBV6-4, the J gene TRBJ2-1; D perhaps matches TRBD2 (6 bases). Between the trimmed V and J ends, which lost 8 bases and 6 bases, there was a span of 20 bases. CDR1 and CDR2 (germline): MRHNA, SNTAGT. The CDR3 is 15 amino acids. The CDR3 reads CASASLGGEANEQFF. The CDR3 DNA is TGTGCCAGCGCTTCCCTCGGGGGTGAGGCCAATGAGCAGTTCTTC.

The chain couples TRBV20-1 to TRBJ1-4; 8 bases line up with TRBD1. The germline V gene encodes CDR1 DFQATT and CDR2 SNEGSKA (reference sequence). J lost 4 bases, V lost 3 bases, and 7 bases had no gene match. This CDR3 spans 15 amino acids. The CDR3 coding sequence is TGCAGTGCTAGTCCAGGGGGCGCTTTTAATGAAAAACTGTTTTTT. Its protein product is CSASPGGAFNEKLFF.